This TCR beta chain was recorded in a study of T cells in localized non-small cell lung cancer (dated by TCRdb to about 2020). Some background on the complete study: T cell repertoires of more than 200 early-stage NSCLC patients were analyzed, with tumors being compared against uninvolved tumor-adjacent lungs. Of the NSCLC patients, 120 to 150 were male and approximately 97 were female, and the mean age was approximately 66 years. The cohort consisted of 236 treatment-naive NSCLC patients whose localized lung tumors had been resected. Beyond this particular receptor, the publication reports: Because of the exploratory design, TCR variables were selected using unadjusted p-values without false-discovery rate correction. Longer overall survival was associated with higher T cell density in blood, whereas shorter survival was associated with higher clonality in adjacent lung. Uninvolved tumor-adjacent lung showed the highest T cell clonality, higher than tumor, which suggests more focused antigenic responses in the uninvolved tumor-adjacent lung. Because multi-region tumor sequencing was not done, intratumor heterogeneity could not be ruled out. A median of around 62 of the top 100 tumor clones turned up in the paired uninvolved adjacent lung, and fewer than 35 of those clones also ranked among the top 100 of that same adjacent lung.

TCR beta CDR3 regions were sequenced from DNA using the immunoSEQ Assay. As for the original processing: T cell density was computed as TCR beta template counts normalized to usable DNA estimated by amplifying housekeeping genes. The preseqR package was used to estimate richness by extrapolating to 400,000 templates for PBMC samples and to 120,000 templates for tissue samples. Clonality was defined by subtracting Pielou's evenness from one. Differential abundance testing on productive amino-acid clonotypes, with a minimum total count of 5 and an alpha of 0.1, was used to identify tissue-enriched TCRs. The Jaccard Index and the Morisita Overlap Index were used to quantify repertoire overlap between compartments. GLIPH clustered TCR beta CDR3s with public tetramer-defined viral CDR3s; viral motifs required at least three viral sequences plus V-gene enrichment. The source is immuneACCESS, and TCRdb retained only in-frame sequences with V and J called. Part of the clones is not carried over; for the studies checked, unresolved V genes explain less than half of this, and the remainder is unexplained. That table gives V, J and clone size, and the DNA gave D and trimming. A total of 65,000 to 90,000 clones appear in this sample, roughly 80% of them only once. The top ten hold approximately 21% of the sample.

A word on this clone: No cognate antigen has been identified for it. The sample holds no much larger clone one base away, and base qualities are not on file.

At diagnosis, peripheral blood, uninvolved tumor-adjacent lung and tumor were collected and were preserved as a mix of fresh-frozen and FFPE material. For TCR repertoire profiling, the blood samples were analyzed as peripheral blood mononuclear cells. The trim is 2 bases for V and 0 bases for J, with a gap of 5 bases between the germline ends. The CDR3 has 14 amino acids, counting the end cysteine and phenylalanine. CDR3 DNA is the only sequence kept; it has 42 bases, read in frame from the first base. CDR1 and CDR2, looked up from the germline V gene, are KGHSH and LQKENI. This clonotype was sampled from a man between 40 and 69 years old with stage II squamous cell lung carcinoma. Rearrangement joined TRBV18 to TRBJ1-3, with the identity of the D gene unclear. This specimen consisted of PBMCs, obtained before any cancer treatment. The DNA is TGTGCCAGCTCACCAAACACCTCTGGAAACACCATATATTTT. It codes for CASSPNTSGNTIYF.